This TCR beta chain was identified in a study of blood T cell repertoires in COVID-19. In the study overall: Samples representing acute and convalescent COVID-19 were sourced from the United States, Italy and Spain.

In the authors' methods: The authors estimated nucleated cell counts from reference gene primer amplification. The assay was immunoSEQ multiplex PCR, and TCRdb's table has in-frame clones only and misses some. V and J calls plus clone size are reproduced from that table; the DNA served to infer D and trimming. The table has roughly 130,000 clones, 80% seen once. The CDR3 is 13 residues long. V gave up 3 bases and J gave up 0 bases, with 9 bases separating them. Germline V CDR1 and CDR2: SQVTM, ANQGSEA. The sequencing sample was made of peripheral blood. This clonotype originated in a man in his sixties with active or convalescent COVID-19. The chain recombines TRBV29-1 with TRBJ2-7, with D hard to call. The CDR3 DNA is TGCAGCGTTGATGGCAGGAACTCCTACGAGCAGTACTTC. It encodes CSVDGRNSYEQYF.